A single sample is the source of the 27 T cell receptor beta chains below, sequenced in a study of PD-1 blockade in classical Hodgkin lymphoma. Time point here: newly diagnosed, previously untreated cHL patient sample. Researchers used magnetic negative selection to pull out pure CD4+ T cells from thawed PBMCs. Sequenced by immunoSEQ multiplex PCR; TCRdb stores in-frame clones only, minus some. The sample lists approximately 35,000 clones; around 89% were seen once. Sequencing was done on a sample of CD4+ T cells from blood. These receptors were taken from a human donor with classical Hodgkin lymphoma.

The chain is built from TRBV2 and TRBJ2-5; tentatively, D is TRBD1 (5 bases). The CDR3 totals 16 residues. CDR1 and CDR2 (germline): SNHLY, FYNNEI. V was shortened by 7 bases and J by 1 base, with 19 bases between the two germline ends. The CDR3 region is CASIKRITGLQETQYF. CDR3 DNA: TGTGCCAGCATCAAAAGGATCACAGGCCTCCAAGAGACCCAGTACTTC.

The chain recombines TRBV6-4 with TRBJ2-3, with TRBD2 identical over 8 bases. Looked up from germline, CDR1 is MRHNA and CDR2 is SNTAGT. CDR3 length: 15 residues. With V trimmed by 3 bases and J by 10 bases, 12 bases remained unmatched. The CDR3 reads CASSELAAGAGAQYF. CDR3 nucleotides: TGTGCCAGCAGTGAACTAGCGGCAGGGGCCGGAGCGCAGTATTTT.

The gene calls are TRBV13 and TRBJ2-7; D ambiguous. The CDR3 has 14 amino acids. Germline V gene sequence: CDR1 PRHDT, CDR2 FYEKMQ (reference sequence). V was pared by 3 bases and J by 4 bases, with 13 bases between. The DNA for the CDR3 is TGTGCCAGCAGCTTTAACGATATCCTTTACGAGCAGTACTTC. It specifies CASSFNDILYEQYF.

The chain recombines TRBV5-1 with TRBJ2-7; D is unclear. In germline, CDR1 is SGHRS, CDR2 YFSETQ. The V end was cut by 0 bases, the J end by 2 bases, with 6 bases between. The CDR3 is 13 residues long. The chain's CDR3 is CASSLGRAYEQYF. CDR3 nucleotides: TGCGCCAGCAGCTTGGGTCGCGCCTACGAGCAGTACTTC.

This chain uses TRBV27 with TRBJ2-5; unclear D gene. CDR1 and CDR2 from the germline V gene are MNHEY and SMNVEV (reference sequence). V lost 6 bases, J lost 1 base, and 15 bases lay in between. This CDR3 has 15 amino acids. DNA for the CDR3: TGTGCCAGCAGCCGAAACTCTCCAGCCCAAGAGACCCAGTACTTC. Amino acids: CASSRNSPAQETQYF.

This clone has only one observation. The chain has TRBV28 and TRBJ1-4; possible D gene TRBD1, 5 bases. CDR3 length: 14 residues. The germline V gene encodes CDR1 MDHEN and CDR2 SYDVKM. The V gene lost 4 bases and the J gene lost 8 bases, with 14 bases spanning the gap. The CDR3 reads CASSSGTRPEKLFF. CDR3 nucleotides: TGTGCCAGCAGTTCGGGGACGCGTCCGGAAAAACTGTTTTTT.

The V gene is TRBV5-1, the J gene TRBJ2-7; tentatively, D is TRBD1 (5 bases). CDR1 and CDR2 from the germline V gene are SGHRS and YFSETQ. V gave up 3 bases and J gave up 3 bases, with 19 bases separating them. This CDR3 has 16 amino acids. The CDR3 DNA reads as TGCGCCAGCAGCTCTCAGGCCGGCCCCGACAGCTACGAGCAGTACTTC. Amino acid sequence: CASSSQAGPDSYEQYF.

The rearrangement joins TRBV11-2 to TRBJ2-7; 7 bases map to TRBD1. CDR1 and CDR2 (germline): SGHAT, FQNNGV. CDR3 size: 16 residues. J gave up 2 bases and V 3 bases, and 10 bases lay outside the gene matches. Here the CDR3 reads CASSLDRSTIAYEQYF. In DNA form, the CDR3 reads TGTGCCAGCAGCTTGGACAGGTCGACAATTGCCTACGAGCAGTACTTC.

V is TRBV28 and J is TRBJ2-7; D may be TRBD1 (6 bases). V dropped 10 bases and J dropped 2 bases, with 18 bases sitting between them. Germline CDR1 reads MDHEN; CDR2 reads SYDVKM. This CDR3 has 14 amino acids. CDR3 bases: TGTGCCACCACCCGGGACACCGGCACCTACGAGCAGTACTTC. Amino acid sequence: CATTRDTGTYEQYF. Looking up the rest from reference TRBV28 and TRBJ2-7 gives the full variable domain: DVKVTQSSRYLVKRTGEKVFLECVQDMDHENMFWYRQDPGLGLRLIYFSYDVKMKEKGDIPEGYSVSREKKERFSLILESASTNQTSMYLCATTRDTGTYEQYFGPGTRLTVT.

This sequence joins TRBV6-1 and TRBJ2-1; D is perhaps TRBD1 or TRBD2 (6 bases each). CDR3 length: 16 residues. Trimming left V 4 bases short and J 12 bases short, with 25 bases between. Germline V gene sequence: CDR1 MNHNS, CDR2 SASEGT. The CDR3 loop reads CASSVGGNALVAVQFF. The CDR3 DNA reads TGTGCCAGCAGTGTAGGGGGGAACGCCCTAGTGGCGGTGCAGTTCTTC.

The rearrangement uses TRBV25-1 and TRBJ1-3, with TRBD1 as a possible D gene (5 bases). Germline values: CDR1 MGHDK, CDR2 SYGVNS. The CDR3 has 15 residues. V shed 4 bases and J shed 2 bases, with 12 bases lying between them. Written as DNA, the CDR3 is TGTGCCAGCAGTGTAGCAGGGACGCCTGGAAACACCATATATTTT. This translates into CASSVAGTPGNTIYF. The whole variable domain, filled in from reference TRBV25-1 and TRBJ1-3, reads EADIYQTPRYLVIGTGKKITLECSQTMGHDKMYWYQQDPGMELHLIHYSYGVNSTEKGDLSSESTVSRIRTEHFPLTLESARPSHTSQYLCASSVAGTPGNTIYFGEGSWLTVV.

The chain joins TRBV19 to TRBJ2-1, with 11 bases lining up with TRBD2. This CDR3 spans 16 amino acids. V was pared by 5 bases and J by 3 bases, with 6 bases of the junction left unmatched. Per the germline V gene, CDR1 is LNHDA and CDR2 is SQIVND (reference sequence). CDR3 residues: CASSRIAGGIYNEQFF. CDR3 bases: TGTGCCAGTAGTCGAATAGCGGGGGGGATCTACAATGAGCAGTTCTTC.

The V and J genes are TRBV5-6 and TRBJ2-5; 16 bases agree with TRBD2. This CDR3 has 18 amino acids. Per germline, CDR1 SGHDT and CDR2 YYEEEE. The V segment lost 3 bases and the J segment 5 bases; nucleotides outside the gene matches: 10. The DNA for the CDR3 is TGTGCCAGCAGCTCAACCGGGACTAGCGGGGGGGAGAGGGAGACCCAGTACTTC. Protein: CASSSTGTSGGERETQYF.

Comments on this clone: Other DNA sequences of this sample code for an identical CDR3. The chain couples TRBV29-1 to TRBJ1-2, with D possibly being TRBD1 (6 bases). Germline V gene data show CDR1 as SQVTM and CDR2 as ANQGSEA. The CDR3 sequence is 12 residues long. Trimming shortened V by 5 bases and J by 7 bases, and 14 bases separated the two germline ends. CDR3: CSVNLGGFGYTF. The DNA for the CDR3 is TGCAGCGTTAACTTGGGGGGCTTTGGCTACACCTTC.

The rearrangement links TRBV5-5 to TRBJ1-1; a weak D match, TRBD1 (6 bases). The germline V gene encodes CDR1 SGHKS and CDR2 YYEKEE (reference sequence). This CDR3 is 15 amino acids long. V was pared by 0 bases and J by 0 bases, with 9 bases between. CDR3 in amino acids: CASSLEWTVNTEAFF. The CDR3, as DNA: TGTGCCAGCAGCTTGGAGTGGACAGTGAACACTGAAGCTTTCTTT.

The V and J genes are TRBV7-2 and TRBJ1-4, with D unclear. Germline CDR1 and CDR2: SGHTA and FQGNSA. V was trimmed by 5 bases and J by 5 bases, leaving 12 bases between them. CDR3 length: 14 residues. CDR3 protein: CASSPTTRNEKLFF. The CDR3 nucleotides read TGTGCCAGCAGCCCCACTACGAGGAATGAAAAACTGTTTTTT.

The rearrangement joins TRBV7-9 to TRBJ1-2, with D possibly TRBD1 on 5 matching bases. CDR1 SEHNR and CDR2 FQNEAQ come from the germline V gene (reference sequence). The V gene lost 7 bases and the J gene lost 3 bases, with 18 bases spanning the gap. The CDR3 contains 15 residues. CDR3 loop: CASTRVDEGYYGYTF. CDR3 in DNA: TGTGCCAGCACAAGGGTTGATGAGGGGTACTATGGCTACACCTTC.

This chain joins TRBV30 and TRBJ1-2; D unresolved. The CDR3 sequence is 14 residues long. The V and J ends lost 1 base and 2 bases respectively, with 11 bases between them. Germline V gene sequence: CDR1 GTSNPN, CDR2 SVGIG (reference sequence). The CDR3 here is CAWSAAVGNYGYTF. CDR3 nucleotides: TGTGCCTGGAGTGCGGCTGTGGGCAACTATGGCTACACCTTC.

This rearrangement joins TRBV23-1 to TRBJ2-6; D not certain. TRBV23-1 is known as an ORF, though its function is uncertain. V lost 3 bases and J 4 bases, leaving 19 bases between the germline ends. The CDR3 has 18 amino acids. The CDR3 protein is CASSHLHPRLGGANVLTF. The CDR3 DNA sequence: TGCGCCAGCAGTCATCTACATCCCCGCCTCGGGGGGGCCAACGTCCTGACTTTC.

The chain uses TRBV10-2 and TRBJ2-7, with 8 bases lining up with TRBD2. V lost 1 base and J lost 0; bases outside the gene matches: 5. Germline V gives CDR1 WSHSY, CDR2 SAAADI. The CDR3 has 16 amino acids. This chain's CDR3 is CASSEWSGGSSYEQYF. The CDR3 DNA is TGCGCCAGCAGTGAGTGGAGCGGGGGCAGCTCCTACGAGCAGTACTTC.

The V gene is TRBV7-2, the J gene TRBJ2-1; 8 bases are shared with TRBD2. The CDR3 has 16 amino acids. Germline CDR1 SGHTA, CDR2 FQGNSA. V dropped 4 bases and J dropped 7; count of bases not matched to a gene: 12. CDR3 region: CASSSKGLGERNEQFF. CDR3 DNA: TGTGCCAGCAGCTCCAAGGGACTAGGGGAGCGTAATGAGCAGTTCTTC.

The V and J genes are TRBV18 and TRBJ2-7; maybe TRBD2 (6 bases). Germline V CDR1 and CDR2: KGHSH, LQKENI. This CDR3 region has 12 residues. Trimming cost V 8 bases and J 6 bases, with 14 bases left between them. The DNA of the CDR3 is TGTGCCAGCGAGACCGGGGGAGGCGAGCAGTACTTC. This codes for CASETGGGEQYF. The variable domain in full, completed from reference TRBV18 and TRBJ2-7, reads NAGVMQNPRHLVRRRGQEARLRCSPMKGHSHVYWYRQLPEEGLKFMVYLQKENIIDESGMPKERFSAEFPKEGPSILRIQQVVRGDSAAYFCASETGGGEQYFGPGTRLTVT.

This rearrangement joins TRBV19 to TRBJ1-5, with 9 bases aligning to TRBD1. Germline assignment: CDR1 LNHDA and CDR2 SQIVND (reference sequence). The CDR3 loop spans 15 amino acids. The trim removed 6 bases at V and 1 base at J, leaving 4 bases unmatched. In nucleotides, the CDR3 is TGTGCCAGTAGGACAGGGGGAAGAAGCAATCAGCCCCAGCATTTT. It is translated as CASRTGGRSNQPQHF.

This chain links TRBV6-5 with TRBJ2-7; tentatively, D is TRBD2 (5 bases). V was trimmed by 2 bases and J by 1 base, leaving 9 bases between them. Per the germline V gene, CDR1 is MNHEY and CDR2 is SVGAGI. The CDR3 is 14 amino acids. The chain's CDR3 is CASSYRGESYEQYF. The CDR3 DNA reads TGTGCCAGCAGTTACCGTGGGGAGTCCTACGAGCAGTACTTC.

J is TRBJ2-1 and V is TRBV6-5; D is unresolved. Germline lookup yields CDR1 MNHEY and CDR2 SVGAGI. This CDR3 region has 11 residues. V lost 4 bases to trimming and J lost 4 bases, with 2 bases between them. The CDR3 coding sequence is TGTGCCAGCAGTTTATACAATGAGCAGTTCTTC. This gives the protein CASSLYNEQFF.

The chain has TRBV6-1 and TRBJ2-3, with D possibly being TRBD1 (6 bases). Germline lookup yields CDR1 MNHNS and CDR2 SASEGT. The length of the CDR3 is 15 residues. The V gene lost 4 bases and the J gene lost 4 bases, with 15 bases spanning the gap. The CDR3 DNA reads TGTGCCAGCAGTGTGAATAGGGGGTTGGCAGATACGCAGTATTTT. This codes for CASSVNRGLADTQYF.

This chain links TRBV28 with TRBJ1-5; TRBD1 might be the D (5 bases). CDR1 is MDHEN, CDR2 SYDVKM, per germline. The CDR3 is 17 residues long. V was clipped by 3 bases and J by 0 bases, with 15 bases between them. The CDR3 here is CASSFPPWGNSNQPQHF. The CDR3 bases are TGTGCCAGCAGTTTCCCCCCCTGGGGGAATAGCAATCAGCCCCAGCATTTT. Drawing the rest from reference TRBV28 and TRBJ1-5, the complete variable domain is DVKVTQSSRYLVKRTGEKVFLECVQDMDHENMFWYRQDPGLGLRLIYFSYDVKMKEKGDIPEGYSVSREKKERFSLILESASTNQTSMYLCASSFPPWGNSNQPQHFGDGTRLSIL.